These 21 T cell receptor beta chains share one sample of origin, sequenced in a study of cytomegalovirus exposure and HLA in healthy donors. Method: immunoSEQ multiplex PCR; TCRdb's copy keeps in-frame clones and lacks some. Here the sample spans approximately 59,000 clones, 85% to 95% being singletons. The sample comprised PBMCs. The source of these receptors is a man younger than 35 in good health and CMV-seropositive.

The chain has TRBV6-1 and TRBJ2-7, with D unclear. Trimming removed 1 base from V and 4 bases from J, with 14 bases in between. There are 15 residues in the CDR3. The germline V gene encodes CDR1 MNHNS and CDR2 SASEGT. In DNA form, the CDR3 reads TGTGCCAGCAGTGAAGGGCCCGGCTCCGGGTACGAGCAGTACTTC. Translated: CASSEGPGSGYEQYF.

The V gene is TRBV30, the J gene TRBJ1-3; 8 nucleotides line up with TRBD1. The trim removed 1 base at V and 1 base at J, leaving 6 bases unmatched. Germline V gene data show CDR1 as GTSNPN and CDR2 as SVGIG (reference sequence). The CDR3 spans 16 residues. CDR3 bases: TGTGCCTGGAGTGCAGATACAGGGGGATCTGGAAACACCATATATTTT. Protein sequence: CAWSADTGGSGNTIYF.

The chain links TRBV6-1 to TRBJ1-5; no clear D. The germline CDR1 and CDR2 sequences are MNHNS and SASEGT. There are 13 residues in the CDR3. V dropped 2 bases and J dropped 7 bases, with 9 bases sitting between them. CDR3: CASSEREGQPQHF. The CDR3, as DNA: TGTGCCAGCAGTGAAAGGGAGGGACAGCCCCAGCATTTT.

The CDR3 bases are TGTGCCAGCAGCCGCAGGACTAGCGGATCCACAGATACGCAGTATTTT. Its protein product is CASSRRTSGSTDTQYF. This chain links TRBV5-8 with TRBJ2-3; 10 bases map to TRBD2. The V gene end was trimmed by 4 bases and the J gene end by 2 bases; junction bases not matched to a gene: 7. From germline, CDR1 is SGHTS and CDR2 YDEGEE. This CDR3 is 16 amino acids long.

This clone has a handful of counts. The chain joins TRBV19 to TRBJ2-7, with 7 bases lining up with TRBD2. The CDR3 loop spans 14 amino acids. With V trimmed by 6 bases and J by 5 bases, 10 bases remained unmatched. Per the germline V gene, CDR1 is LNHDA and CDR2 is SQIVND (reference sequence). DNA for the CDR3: TGTGCCAGTAGGAATCTCGGGACTATCGACGAGCAGTACTTC. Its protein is CASRNLGTIDEQYF. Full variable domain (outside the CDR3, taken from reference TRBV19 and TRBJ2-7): DGGITQSPKYLFRKEGQNVTLSCEQNLNHDAMYWYRQDPGQGLRLIYYSQIVNDFQKGDIAEGYSVSREKKESFPLTVTSAQKNPTAFYLCASRNLGTIDEQYFGPGTRLTVT.

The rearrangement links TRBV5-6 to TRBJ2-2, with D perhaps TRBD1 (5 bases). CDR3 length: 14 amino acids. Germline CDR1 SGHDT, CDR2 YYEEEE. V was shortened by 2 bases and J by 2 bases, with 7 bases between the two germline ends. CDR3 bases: TGTGCCAGCAGCTTCGGACAAAACACCGGGGAGCTGTTTTTT. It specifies CASSFGQNTGELFF.

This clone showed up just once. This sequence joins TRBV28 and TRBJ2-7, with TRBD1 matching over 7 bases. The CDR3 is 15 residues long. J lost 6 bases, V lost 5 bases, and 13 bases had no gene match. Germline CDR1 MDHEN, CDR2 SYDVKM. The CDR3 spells CASSPPTGLGSEQYF. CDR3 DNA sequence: TGTGCCAGCAGTCCACCGACAGGGTTGGGGAGCGAGCAGTACTTC.

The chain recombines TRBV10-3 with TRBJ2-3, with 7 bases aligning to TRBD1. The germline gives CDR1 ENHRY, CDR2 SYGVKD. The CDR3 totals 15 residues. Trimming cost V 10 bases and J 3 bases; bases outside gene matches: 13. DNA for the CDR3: TGTGCCACCGTGGGACAGTCGATTTCTACAGATACGCAGTATTTT. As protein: CATVGQSISTDTQYF.

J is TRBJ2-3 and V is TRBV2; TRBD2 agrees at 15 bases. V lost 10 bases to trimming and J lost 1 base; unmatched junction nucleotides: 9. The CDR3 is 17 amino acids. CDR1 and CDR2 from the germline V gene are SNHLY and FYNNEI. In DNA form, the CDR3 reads TGTGCCAAGCAGGGGACTAGCGGGAGGTCCCGCACAGATACGCAGTATTTT. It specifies CAKQGTSGRSRTDTQYF.

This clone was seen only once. The CDR3 bases are TGTGCCAGCAGGTTTCAGGCAGCCAAAAACATTCAGTACTTC. It specifies CASRFQAAKNIQYF. The rearrangement links TRBV2 to TRBJ2-4; D unresolved. The CDR3 sequence is 14 residues long. V was shortened by 6 bases and J by 0 bases, with 9 bases between the two germline ends. Germline V CDR1 and CDR2: SNHLY, FYNNEI. Full variable domain (remainder filled in from reference TRBV2 and TRBJ2-4): EPEVTQTPSHQVTQMGQEVILRCVPISNHLYFYWYRQILGQKVEFLVSFYNNEISEKSEIFDDQFSVERPDGSNFTLKIRSTKLEDSAMYFCASRFQAAKNIQYFGAGTRLSVL.

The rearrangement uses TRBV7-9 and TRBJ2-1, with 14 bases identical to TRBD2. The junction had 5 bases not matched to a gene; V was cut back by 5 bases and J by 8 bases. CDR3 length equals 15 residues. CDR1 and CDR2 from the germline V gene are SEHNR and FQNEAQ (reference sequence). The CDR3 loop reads CASSTGTSGSHEQFF. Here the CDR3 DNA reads TGTGCCAGCAGCACCGGGACTAGCGGGAGCCATGAGCAGTTCTTC.

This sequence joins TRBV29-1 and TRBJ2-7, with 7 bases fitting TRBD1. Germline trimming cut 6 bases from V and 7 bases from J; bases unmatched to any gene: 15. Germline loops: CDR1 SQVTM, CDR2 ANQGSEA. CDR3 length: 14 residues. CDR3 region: CSVETDRPNEEQYF. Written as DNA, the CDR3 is TGCAGCGTCGAAACGGACAGGCCAAATGAGGAGCAGTACTTC.

The CDR3 sequence: CASSLTYEFF. Here the CDR3 DNA reads TGTGCCAGCAGCTTAACTTATGAGTTCTTC. The gene calls are TRBV7-9 and TRBJ2-1; D remains unclear. The V end lost 2 bases, the J end lost 14 bases, and 7 bases lay between the germline ends. Germline V gene data show CDR1 as SEHNR and CDR2 as FQNEAQ (reference sequence). This CDR3 contains 10 residues.

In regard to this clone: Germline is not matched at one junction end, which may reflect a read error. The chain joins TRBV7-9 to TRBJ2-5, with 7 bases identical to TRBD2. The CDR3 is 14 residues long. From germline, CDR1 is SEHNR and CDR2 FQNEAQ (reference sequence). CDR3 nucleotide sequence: TGTGCCAGCAGCGACCGGGACTACCTAATATCCCCCGACTTC. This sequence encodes CASSDRDYLISPDF.

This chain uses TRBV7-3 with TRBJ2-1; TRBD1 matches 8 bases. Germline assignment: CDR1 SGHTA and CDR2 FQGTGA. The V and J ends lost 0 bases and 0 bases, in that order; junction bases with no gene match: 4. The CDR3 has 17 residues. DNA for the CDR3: TGTGCCAGCAGCTTAACGAGTACAGGGGGCTCCTACAATGAGCAGTTCTTC. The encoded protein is CASSLTSTGGSYNEQFF.

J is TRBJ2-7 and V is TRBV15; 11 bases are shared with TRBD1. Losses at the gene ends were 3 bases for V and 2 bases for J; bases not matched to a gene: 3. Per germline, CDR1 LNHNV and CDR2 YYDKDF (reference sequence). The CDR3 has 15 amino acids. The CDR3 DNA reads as TGTGCCACCAGCAGGGACAGGGGGCTCGCCTACGAGCAGTACTTC. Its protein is CATSRDRGLAYEQYF.

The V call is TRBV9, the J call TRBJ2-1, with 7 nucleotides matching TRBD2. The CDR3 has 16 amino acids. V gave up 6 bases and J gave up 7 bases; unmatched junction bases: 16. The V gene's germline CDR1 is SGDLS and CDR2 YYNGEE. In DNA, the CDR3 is TGTGCCAGCACCCTCGACGCTGCGGGAGTAGGTAATGAGCAGTTCTTC. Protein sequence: CASTLDAAGVGNEQFF.

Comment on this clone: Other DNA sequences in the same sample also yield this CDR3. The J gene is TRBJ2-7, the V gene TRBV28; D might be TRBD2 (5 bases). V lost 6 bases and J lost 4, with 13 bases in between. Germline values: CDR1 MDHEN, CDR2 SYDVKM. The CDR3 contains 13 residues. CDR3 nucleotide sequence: TGTGCCAGCAGCGGTGCGGGCCTATACGAGCAGTACTTC. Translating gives CASSGAGLYEQYF. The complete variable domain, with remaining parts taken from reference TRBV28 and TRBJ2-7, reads DVKVTQSSRYLVKRTGEKVFLECVQDMDHENMFWYRQDPGLGLRLIYFSYDVKMKEKGDIPEGYSVSREKKERFSLILESASTNQTSMYLCASSGAGLYEQYFGPGTRLTVT.

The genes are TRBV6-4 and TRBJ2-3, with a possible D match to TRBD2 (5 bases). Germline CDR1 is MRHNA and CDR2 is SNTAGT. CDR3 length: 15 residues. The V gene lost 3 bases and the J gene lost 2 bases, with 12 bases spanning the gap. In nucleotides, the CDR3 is TGTGCCAGCAGTGAGTCAAGCGGACTCACAGATACGCAGTATTTT. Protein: CASSESSGLTDTQYF.

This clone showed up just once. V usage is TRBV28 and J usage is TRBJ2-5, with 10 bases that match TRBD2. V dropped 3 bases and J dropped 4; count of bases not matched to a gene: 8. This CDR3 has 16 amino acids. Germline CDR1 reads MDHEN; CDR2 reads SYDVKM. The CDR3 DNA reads TGTGCCAGCAGTTTGCGGCTAGCGGGAGCCTTAGAGACCCAGTACTTC. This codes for CASSLRLAGALETQYF.

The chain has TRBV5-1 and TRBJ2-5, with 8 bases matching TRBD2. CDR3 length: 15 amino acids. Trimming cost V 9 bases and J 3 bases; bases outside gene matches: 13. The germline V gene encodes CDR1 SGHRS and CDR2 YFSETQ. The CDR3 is CATTRGAGVEETQYF. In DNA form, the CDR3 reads TGCGCCACCACGCGAGGAGCGGGAGTTGAAGAGACCCAGTACTTC.